The present entry profiles one TCR beta chain with its context. Its antigen remains unidentified. This record belongs to a study of CD8 T cells in Susac syndrome. Random hexamers primed reverse transcription of about 0.45 to 1 ug RNA. TCR beta CDR3 was amplified by immunoSEQ covering 54 Vbeta and 13 Jbeta. TCRdb reanalysed the immunoSEQ multiplex PCR reads using MiXCR and keeps one entry per CDR3 protein. The sample contains under 150,000 distinct CDR3 sequences, around 93% of which appear only once. V lost 4 bases, J lost 5 bases, and 17 bases lay in between. CDR1 is GTSNPN and CDR2 is SVGIG in the germline V gene (reference sequence). This CDR3 spans 14 amino acids. Study-wide results and limits: Within Susac syndrome CD4+ T cell repertoires, clonal expansion was not evident.

Sequenced: CD4+ T cells from PBMCs. This chain links TRBV30 with TRBJ1-1, with D uncertain. The sequence came from a human donor with Susac syndrome. The CDR3 nucleotides read TGTGCCTGGAACCCCGGCGCGGGGAGGACTGAAGCTTTCTTT. Amino acids: CAWNPGAGRTEAFF.